A selection of T cell receptor beta chains follows, all from one sample in a study of OX40 agonist ivuxolimab in advanced cancers. The assay was immunoSEQ multiplex PCR, and TCRdb's table has in-frame clones only and misses some. The data show 50,000 to 80,000 clones, with approximately 85% seen just once and about 9.1% held by the top ten. The material was CD4+ or CD8+ T cells sorted from blood, obtained in a trial of the OX40 agonist ivuxolimab. The receptors shown here come from an adult with an advanced solid tumor such as melanoma, head and neck, liver or kidney cancer. CDR3s include the opening cysteine and the closing phenylalanine or tryptophan. The D gene is left open where the match is weak. Clone size is not always given. Where it is, it says once, few, many or a class for expanded clones.

CDR3 length: 16; V gene: TRBV4-3; D gene: -; J gene: TRBJ1-2; clone size: -; CDR3 protein: CASSQEETYPNYGYTF; CDR3 DNA: TGCGCCAGCAGCCAAGAGGAGACTTACCCTAACTATGGCTACACCTTC
CDR3 length: 16; V gene: TRBV6-6; D gene: -; J gene: TRBJ2-3; clone size: -; CDR3 protein: CASSYVWVGAADTQYF; CDR3 DNA: TGTGCCAGCAGTTACGTGTGGGTTGGAGCCGCAGATACGCAGTATTTT
CDR3 length: 13; V gene: TRBV9; D gene: -; J gene: TRBJ1-1; clone size: -; CDR3 protein: CASSTHSNTEAFF; CDR3 DNA: TGTGCCAGCAGCACCCACAGTAACACTGAAGCTTTCTTT
CDR3 length: 16; V gene: TRBV16; D gene: -; J gene: TRBJ2-7; clone size: -; CDR3 protein: CASSDWGTVEAYEQYF; CDR3 DNA: TGTGCCAGCAGCGATTGGGGGACGGTGGAGGCCTACGAGCAGTACTTC
CDR3 length: 14; V gene: TRBV7-2; D gene: -; J gene: TRBJ1-2; clone size: -; CDR3 protein: CASSFRTAIYGYTF; CDR3 DNA: TGTGCCAGCAGCTTCCGGACAGCGATCTATGGCTACACCTTC
CDR3 length: 14; V gene: TRBV6-6; D gene: -; J gene: TRBJ2-7; clone size: -; CDR3 protein: CASSPADRTYEQYF; CDR3 DNA: TGTGCCAGCAGCCCCGCGGACAGAACCTACGAGCAGTACTTC
CDR3 length: 15; V gene: TRBV5-5; D gene: TRBD1; J gene: TRBJ2-7; clone size: once; CDR3 protein: CASSLLTGGSYEQYF; CDR3 DNA: TGTGCCAGCAGCTTGCTCACAGGGGGCTCCTACGAGCAGTACTTC
CDR3 length: 13; V gene: TRBV10-3; D gene: -; J gene: TRBJ2-7; clone size: -; CDR3 protein: CAISEDSIYEQYF; CDR3 DNA: TGTGCCATCAGTGAGGATTCCATCTACGAGCAGTACTTC
CDR3 length: 15; V gene: TRBV7-3; D gene: -; J gene: TRBJ2-3; clone size: -; CDR3 protein: CASSLQRSGTDTQYF; CDR3 DNA: TGTGCCAGCAGCTTACAGCGGTCGGGCACAGATACGCAGTATTTT
CDR3 length: 14; V gene: TRBV6-6; D gene: -; J gene: TRBJ1-5; clone size: once; CDR3 protein: CASSPQGSNQPQHF; CDR3 DNA: TGTGCCAGCAGCCCTCAGGGAAGCAATCAGCCCCAGCATTTT